What follows are 24 T cell receptor beta chains derived from one specimen sequenced in a study of molecular identifiers for immune sequencing clone quantification. TCRdb reprocessed the PCR reads via MiXCR and lists one record per CDR3 protein. The data show more than 450,000 distinct CDR3 sequences, under 30% seen once. Input material: naive CD8+ T cells from blood, with Jurkat cell RNA spiked in. Described subset: FACS-sorted CD8+CD4-CCR7+CD45RA+ naive T cells. All receptors come from a human donor in good health. Some libraries in this study had Jurkat cell RNA spiked in.

Turning to this clonotype: This may come from a read error, since a much larger clone is one base off. The rearrangement links TRBV27 to TRBJ2-7; 11 bases match TRBD1. Per germline, CDR1 MNHEY and CDR2 SMNVEV (reference sequence). The length of the CDR3 is 14 residues. V shed 5 bases and J 3 bases; nucleotides not matched to a gene: 3. CDR3 bases: TGTGCCAGCAGTGCGGGACAGGGGGTCTACGAGCAGTACTTC. Translated: CASSAGQGVYEQYF.

The rearrangement joins TRBV12-3 or TRBV12-4 to TRBJ2-5; 9 bases fit TRBD2. CDR3 length equals 16 residues. The junction had 5 bases not matched to a gene; V was cut back by 1 base and J by 2 bases. CDR3: CASSLVGTSLQETQYF. The CDR3 DNA reads as TGTGCCAGCAGTTTAGTAGGGACTAGCCTTCAAGAGACCCAGTACTTC.

The sample holds many counts of this clonotype. The rearrangement uses TRBV27 and TRBJ2-5, with D unresolved. From germline, CDR1 is MNHEY and CDR2 SMNVEV (reference sequence). The CDR3 has 15 residues. V was cut by 2 bases and J by 0 bases, with 10 bases left in between. CDR3 nucleotide sequence: TGTGCCAGCAGTTTACGGGCAGCTCACCAAGAGACCCAGTACTTC. It is translated as CASSLRAAHQETQYF.

This clonotype was counted ten times or more. This chain uses TRBV29-1 with TRBJ2-2; D is undetermined. The germline gives CDR1 SQVTM, CDR2 ANQGSEA. V lost 3 bases, J lost 5 bases, and 4 bases lay in between. The CDR3 runs to 11 residues. CDR3 amino acids: CSVDLTGELFF. CDR3 nucleotide sequence: TGCAGCGTTGATTTGACCGGGGAGCTGTTTTTT.

The chain combines TRBV28 with TRBJ2-7; 9 bases match TRBD1. CDR1 and CDR2 from the germline V gene are MDHEN and SYDVKM. The trim removed 2 bases at V and 7 bases at J, leaving 9 bases unmatched. The CDR3 is 15 amino acids. The CDR3 DNA is TGTGCCAGCAGTTTAAGGTTAACAGGGGGCCGGGAGCAGTACTTC. This sequence encodes CASSLRLTGGREQYF.

V is TRBV5-6 and J is TRBJ1-6; D ambiguous. The CDR3 covers 16 residues. In germline, CDR1 is SGHDT, CDR2 YYEEEE. V was trimmed by 0 bases and J by 7 bases, leaving 14 bases between them. CDR3 DNA sequence: TGTGCCAGCAGCTTGGGAGTTCAAACTTTCAATTCACCCCTCCACTTT. This translates into CASSLGVQTFNSPLHF.

There are a few counts of this clonotype. The chain combines TRBV5-4 with TRBJ2-2, with D perhaps matching TRBD2 (6 bases). The V gene's germline CDR1 is SGHNT and CDR2 YYREEE (reference sequence). Trimming removed 4 bases at V and 1 base at J, with 14 bases between. The CDR3 runs 16 residues. The CDR3 DNA reads as TGTGCCAGCAGCCATCCAGCGGGTAGGAACACCGGGGAGCTGTTTTTT. Translating it yields CASSHPAGRNTGELFF.

This clonotype was counted a few times. The gene calls are TRBV5-1 and TRBJ1-5; 9 bases match TRBD1. CDR1 is SGHRS, CDR2 YFSETQ, per germline. V shed 4 bases, J shed 6 bases, and the junction held 11 bases outside the gene matches. This CDR3 contains 16 residues. The CDR3 loop reads CASSPAPGQGSQPQHF. CDR3 DNA: TGCGCCAGCAGCCCCGCTCCGGGACAGGGTAGTCAGCCCCAGCATTTT.

In this sample, this clonotype turned up many times. This chain joins TRBV5-1 and TRBJ2-5, with 10 positions matching TRBD1. Germline loops: CDR1 SGHRS, CDR2 YFSETQ. The CDR3 extends over 16 amino acids. The V gene end was trimmed by 2 bases and the J gene end by 5 bases; junction bases not matched to a gene: 9. The CDR3 sequence is CASSLEDRGLLETQYF. The CDR3 DNA reads as TGCGCCAGCAGCTTAGAAGACAGGGGGCTGTTGGAGACCCAGTACTTC.

Remarks on this clonotype: A clone one base away is much larger, so this may be a read error. The chain carries TRBV6-5 and TRBJ2-7; TRBD1 agrees at 7 bases. This CDR3 has 12 residues. Trimming took 4 bases from V and 5 from J; bases not matched to a gene: 2. Germline CDR1 and CDR2: MNHEY and SVGAGI. CDR3 sequence: CASSSTGHEQYF. The DNA for the CDR3 is TGTGCCAGCAGTTCGACAGGGCACGAGCAGTACTTC.

This clonotype has just a few counts. V gene TRBV30 combines with J gene TRBJ2-1; D remains ambiguous. Germline V gives CDR1 GTSNPN, CDR2 SVGIG (reference sequence). V was trimmed by 0 bases and J by 7 bases, leaving 10 bases between them. This CDR3 is built from 13 residues. The CDR3, as DNA: TGTGCCTGGAGTGTACGGACGGGTAATGAGCAGTTCTTC. This sequence encodes CAWSVRTGNEQFF. The full variable domain, completed using reference TRBV30 and TRBJ2-1, is SQTIHQWPATLVQPVGSPLSLECTVEGTSNPNLYWYRQAAGRGLQLLFYSVGIGQISSEVPQNLSASRPQDRQFILSSKKLLLSDSGFYLCAWSVRTGNEQFFGPGTRLTVL.

Points on this clonotype: A much larger clonotype is one base distant, so this may be a read error. The chain combines TRBV30 with TRBJ2-3; TRBD1 might be the D (5 bases). This CDR3 comprises 15 residues. The V gene lost 2 bases and the J gene lost 2 bases, with 14 bases spanning the gap. The germline V gene has CDR1 GTSNPN and CDR2 SVGIG (reference sequence). CDR3 sequence reads: CAWSSQALNTDTQYF. The CDR3 DNA follows: TGTGCCTGGAGTTCACAGGCCCTTAACACAGATACGCAGTATTTT.

The rearrangement links TRBV19 to TRBJ2-3, with 11 bases that match TRBD1. The CDR3 totals 15 residues. CDR1 and CDR2 (germline): LNHDA, SQIVND (reference sequence). Trimming took 7 bases from V and 4 from J; bases not matched to a gene: 7. In nucleotides, the CDR3 is TGTGCCAGTACCATTACGGACAGGGGGCCAGATACGCAGTATTTT. It is translated as CASTITDRGPDTQYF. Full variable domain (rest looked up from reference TRBV19 and TRBJ2-3): DGGITQSPKYLFRKEGQNVTLSCEQNLNHDAMYWYRQDPGQGLRLIYYSQIVNDFQKGDIAEGYSVSREKKESFPLTVTSAQKNPTAFYLCASTITDRGPDTQYFGPGTRLTVL.

The V and J genes are TRBV27 and TRBJ1-1; D is possibly TRBD1 (6 bases). V was trimmed by 2 bases and J by 8 bases, leaving 21 bases between them. CDR1 MNHEY and CDR2 SMNVEV come from the germline V gene (reference sequence). The CDR3 consists of 16 residues. CDR3 bases: TGTGCCAGCAGTTTAATACCTACAGGGCCCCAAACGGAAGCTTTCTTT. It specifies CASSLIPTGPQTEAFF.

J is TRBJ2-1 and V is TRBV5-1; 14 bases are a match to TRBD2. CDR3 size: 18 residues. The germline V gene has CDR1 SGHRS and CDR2 YFSETQ. Trimming removed 2 bases from V and 2 bases from J; junction bases left unmatched: 6. The CDR3: CASSFRTSGGPTYNEQFF. As DNA, the CDR3 is TGCGCCAGCAGCTTTAGGACTAGCGGGGGGCCTACCTACAATGAGCAGTTCTTC. The full variable domain, its missing parts supplied by reference TRBV5-1 and TRBJ2-1, is KAGVTQTPRYLIKTRGQQVTLSCSPISGHRSVSWYQQTPGQGLQFLFEYFSETQRNKGNFPGRFSGRQFSNSRSEMNVSTLELGDSALYLCASSFRTSGGPTYNEQFFGPGTRLTVL.

This clonotype came up many times. The chain joins TRBV4-1 to TRBJ2-3; D is unclear. Looked up from germline, CDR1 is MGHRA and CDR2 is YSYEKL. This CDR3 has 16 residues. V dropped 7 bases and J dropped 0 bases, with 17 bases sitting between them. CDR3 bases: TGCGCCAGCAAAACCCTACCAGGAACTAGCACAGATACGCAGTATTTT. Residues: CASKTLPGTSTDTQYF.

This chain's CDR3 is CASSPPRLAGYTGELFF. The CDR3 nucleotides read TGTGCCAGCAGCCCACCGCGACTAGCGGGGTACACCGGGGAGCTGTTTTTT. V usage is TRBV9 and J usage is TRBJ2-2, with TRBD2 matching 11 bases. From germline, CDR1 is SGDLS and CDR2 YYNGEE. CDR3 length equals 17 residues. J gave up 3 bases and V 4 bases, and 8 bases lay outside the gene matches.

This clonotype showed up many times. Compared with germline, one end of the junction differs, possibly owing to a read error. The CDR3: CASSYSETQYF. CDR3 nucleotides: TGTGCCAGCAGCTACTCGGAGACCCAGTACTTC. The chain couples TRBV6-5 to TRBJ2-5, with unresolved D. The CDR3 extends over 11 amino acids. In germline, CDR1 is MNHEY, CDR2 SVGAGI.

The V call is TRBV5-1, the J call TRBJ1-1, with D maybe TRBD1 (5 bases). V was pared by 0 bases and J by 8 bases, with 14 bases between. The CDR3 is 14 amino acids. The germline V gene encodes CDR1 SGHRS and CDR2 YFSETQ. The CDR3 spells CASSLGGTWEEAFF. DNA of the CDR3: TGCGCCAGCAGCTTGGGGGGGACTTGGGAGGAAGCTTTCTTT.

This chain joins TRBV19 and TRBJ2-3, with 10 bases matching TRBD1. CDR1 is LNHDA, CDR2 SQIVND, per germline (reference sequence). This CDR3 contains 15 residues. Trimming at V came to 5 bases and at J to 2 bases, leaving 4 bases not matched to a gene. The CDR3 loop reads CASSPGQGPTDTQYF. As DNA, the CDR3 is TGTGCCAGTAGTCCGGGACAGGGGCCCACAGATACGCAGTATTTT.

The chain couples TRBV12-3 or TRBV12-4 to TRBJ2-3, with TRBD1 matching over 8 bases. The CDR3 sequence is 14 residues long. J lost 1 base, V lost 6 bases, and 3 bases had no gene match. As DNA, the CDR3 is TGTGCCAGCAGCACGGACAGGGGCACAGATACGCAGTATTTT. Translated: CASSTDRGTDTQYF.

The J gene is TRBJ1-5, the V gene TRBV20-1, with TRBD1 matching over 11 bases. Unmatched junction bases numbered 9, after V lost 0 bases and J lost 5 bases. This CDR3 is 17 amino acids long. Germline CDR1 reads DFQATT; CDR2 reads SNEGSKA (reference sequence). CDR3 sequence reads: CSARDSDRGLGHQPQHF. For the CDR3, the DNA is TGCAGTGCTAGAGATTCGGACAGGGGGCTTGGTCATCAGCCCCAGCATTTT.

The gene calls are TRBV5-1 and TRBJ2-3; perhaps D is TRBD1 or TRBD2 (5 bases each). V lost 3 bases, J lost 0 bases, and 17 bases lay in between. From germline, CDR1 is SGHRS and CDR2 YFSETQ. The CDR3 is 17 residues long. In nucleotides, the CDR3 is TGCGCCAGCAGCTCGGCTTGGGGGAGCTCTAGCACAGATACGCAGTATTTT. Residues: CASSSAWGSSSTDTQYF.

The chain has TRBV4-1 and TRBJ2-5; tentative D call: TRBD2 (6 bases). Germline CDR1 MGHRA, CDR2 YSYEKL. This CDR3 contains 15 residues. Trimming took off 2 bases at V and 1 base at J, with 11 bases between the two ends. The CDR3 spells CASSQIREFQETQYF. The CDR3 nucleotides read TGCGCCAGCAGCCAAATCCGGGAGTTCCAAGAGACCCAGTACTTC.